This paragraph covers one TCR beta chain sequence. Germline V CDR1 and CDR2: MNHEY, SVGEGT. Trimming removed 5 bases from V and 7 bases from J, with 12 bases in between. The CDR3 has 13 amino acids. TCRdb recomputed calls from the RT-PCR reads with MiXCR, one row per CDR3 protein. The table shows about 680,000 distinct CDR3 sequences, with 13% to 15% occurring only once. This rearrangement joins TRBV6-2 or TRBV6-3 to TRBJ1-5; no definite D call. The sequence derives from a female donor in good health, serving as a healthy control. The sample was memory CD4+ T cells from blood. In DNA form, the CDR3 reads TGTGCCAGCAGTGATCAGACACGCCAGCCCCAGCATTTT. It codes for CASSDQTRQPQHF.